These T cell receptor beta chains were read from a single sample in a study of control samples from healthy donors and cancer patients. Here immunoSEQ multiplex PCR was the method, and the copy in TCRdb shows in-frame clones only, minus some. The sample has some 73,000 clones, around 94% seen once. Material: blood. Receptor source: a woman between 40 and 55 years old in good health. Both conserved end residues are part of each CDR3. A D gene is named only where the DNA matches it firmly. Size values are once, few and many counts, or a class for expanded clones, and some rows have none.

V: TRBV5-1
D: TRBD1
size: .
J: TRBJ2-1
DNA: TGCGCCAGCAGCGGGTCCGGGACAGGGTTTGTCAATGAGCAGTTCTTC
CDR3: CASSGSGTGFVNEQFF

V: TRBV29-1
D: TRBD2
size: few
J: TRBJ2-6
DNA: TGCAGCGTTGAAAAGCGGGGGGGCTCTGGGGCCAACGTCCTGACTTTC
CDR3: CSVEKRGGSGANVLTF

V: TRBV10-3
D: TRBD2
size: .
J: TRBJ2-1
DNA: TGTGCCATCAGTGAGTCGGTAGCGGGACGTTACAATGAGCAGTTCTTC
CDR3: CAISESVAGRYNEQFF

V: TRBV14
D: .
size: .
J: TRBJ2-7
DNA: TGTGCCAGCAGCCAAGATTGGCTCCACTACGAGCAGTACTTC
CDR3: CASSQDWLHYEQYF

V: TRBV6-4
D: .
size: once
J: TRBJ2-6
DNA: TGTGCCAGCAGTGGAGGGCCTGGGGCCAACGTCCTGACTTTC
CDR3: CASSGGPGANVLTF

V: TRBV3-1/TRBV3-2
D: .
size: .
J: TRBJ1-6
DNA: TGTGCCAGCAGCCAGAGGGACTCCTATAATTCACCCCTCCACTTT
CDR3: CASSQRDSYNSPLHF

V: TRBV7-9
D: TRBD1
size: .
J: TRBJ2-7
DNA: TGTGCCAGCAGCTTAGCGGTTTGGACAGGGTCCTACGAGCAGTACTTC
CDR3: CASSLAVWTGSYEQYF

V: TRBV5-1
D: .
size: .
J: TRBJ1-2
DNA: TGCGCCAGCAGCTCGGCGGGGGCGGGGGGCTACACCTTC
CDR3: CASSSAGAGGYTF

V: TRBV4-2
D: .
size: .
J: TRBJ2-7
DNA: TGTGCCAGCAGCCAAGCTGACACCTCCTACGAGCAGTACTTC
CDR3: CASSQADTSYEQYF

V: TRBV2
D: .
size: .
J: TRBJ2-5
DNA: TGTGCCAGCATACTTCGGTGGAGGGCAGAGACCCAGTACTTC
CDR3: CASILRWRAETQYF

V: TRBV28
D: .
size: .
J: TRBJ2-1
DNA: TGTGCCAGCTCATCCCGGGATTACAATGAGCAGTTCTTC
CDR3: CASSSRDYNEQFF